The source of this T cell receptor beta chain is a study of T cell responses to AZD1222 COVID-19 vaccine. Broader study findings: The repertoires were collected only after the peak T cell response. Reports say nearly half of spike-specific TCRs go after unmutated variant regions. After two AZD1222 doses, spike-specific TCR breadth and depth rose versus day 0.

Sequencing was performed with immunoSEQ multiplex PCR; in TCRdb, only in-frame clones are kept and a portion is missing. The sample lists tens of thousands of clones, around 80% seen once, with about 22% in the top ten. Germline CDR1 and CDR2: MNHEY and SMNVEV (reference sequence). V dropped 6 bases and J dropped 0; count of bases not matched to a gene: 2. The length of the CDR3 is 15 residues. As for this clone: Its antigen is not known.

Source: peripheral blood, taken 28 days after the second dose of the MenACWY control vaccine. This chain connects TRBV27 to TRBJ2-1, with 10 bases lining up with TRBD1. The sequence derives from an adult who received the MenACWY meningococcal vaccine as a control. CDR3 protein: CASRGDRGSYNEQFF. In DNA form, the CDR3 reads TGTGCCAGCAGGGGGGACAGGGGCTCCTACAATGAGCAGTTCTTC.